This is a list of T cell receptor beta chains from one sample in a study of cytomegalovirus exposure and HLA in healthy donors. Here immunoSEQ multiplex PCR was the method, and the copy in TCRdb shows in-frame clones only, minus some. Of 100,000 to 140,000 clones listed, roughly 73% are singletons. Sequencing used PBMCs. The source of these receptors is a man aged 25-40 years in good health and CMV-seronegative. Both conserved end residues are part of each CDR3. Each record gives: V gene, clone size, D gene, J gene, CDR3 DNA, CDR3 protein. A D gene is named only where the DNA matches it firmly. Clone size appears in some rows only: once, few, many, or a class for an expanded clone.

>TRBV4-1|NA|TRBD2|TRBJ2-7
TGCGCCAGCAGCCGTAGCGGACTAGCGGGGTACGAGCAGTACTTC
CASSRSGLAGYEQYF
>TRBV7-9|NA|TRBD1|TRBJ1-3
TGTGCCAGCAGCGGGACAGGGATGGGGTACACCATATATTTT
CASSGTGMGYTIYF
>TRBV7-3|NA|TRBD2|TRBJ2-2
TGTGCCAGCAGCTTCGGGCTAGCGGGCACCGGGGAGCTGTTTTTT
CASSFGLAGTGELFF
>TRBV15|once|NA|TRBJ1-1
TGTGCCACCAGCAGAGATCGGGCAGGGAATCCTGAAGCTTTCTTT
CATSRDRAGNPEAFF
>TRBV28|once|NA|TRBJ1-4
TGTGCCAGCAGTTTCCCTTGGGGAGCTAATGAAAAACTGTTTTTT
CASSFPWGANEKLFF
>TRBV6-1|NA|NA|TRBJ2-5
TGTGCCAGCAGTGCCCTATGGAGGGAAGAAGAGACCCAGTACTTC
CASSALWREEETQYF
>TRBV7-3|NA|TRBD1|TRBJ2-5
TGTGCCAGCAGCTTAATGGGACAGGGGCAAGAGACCCAGTACTTC
CASSLMGQGQETQYF
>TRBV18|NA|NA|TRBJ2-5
TGTGCCAGCTCACCACCGAGGAGGGCCATTGTTCAAGAGACCCAGTACTTC
CASSPPRRAIVQETQYF
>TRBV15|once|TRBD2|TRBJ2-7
TGTGCCACCAGCAGAGTTTGGAGGCTAGCGGGAGGCTACCACTCCTACGAGCAGTACTTC
CATSRVWRLAGGYHSYEQYF
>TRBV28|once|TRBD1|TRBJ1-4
TGTGCCAGCACAGCGGCAGGGGGTTATAATGAAAAACTGTTTTTT
CASTAAGGYNEKLFF
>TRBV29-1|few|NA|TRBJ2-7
TGCAGCGTTGCAAGTTTAGCCTACGAGCAGTACTTC
CSVASLAYEQYF
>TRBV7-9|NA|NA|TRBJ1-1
TGTGCCAGCAGCTTAGGGGGCCAGGGTATAGCGAACACTGAAGCTTTCTTT
CASSLGGQGIANTEAFF
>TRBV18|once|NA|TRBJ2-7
TGTGCCAGCTCACCACGAGGGGGTGGGTACGAGCAGTACTTC
CASSPRGGGYEQYF
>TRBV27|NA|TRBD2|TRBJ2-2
TGTGCCAGCAGTTTATCTATAGCGGGCTCGAACACCGGGGAGCTGTTTTTT
CASSLSIAGSNTGELFF
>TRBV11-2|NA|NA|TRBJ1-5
TGTGCCAGCAGCTTACTCCCAGGCAATCAGCCCCAGCATTTT
CASSLLPGNQPQHF
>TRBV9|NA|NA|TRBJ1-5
TGTGCCAGCAGTGCAGGGTTTAATCAGCCCCAGCATTTT
CASSAGFNQPQHF
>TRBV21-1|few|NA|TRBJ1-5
TGTGCCAGCAGCAAACGGACAGAAGATCAGCCCCAGCATTTT
CASSKRTEDQPQHF
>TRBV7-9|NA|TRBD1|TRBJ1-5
TGTGCCAGCAGTCGGACAGGGGGCGATCAGCCCCAGCATTTT
CASSRTGGDQPQHF
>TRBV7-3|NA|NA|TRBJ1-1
TGTGCCAGCAGCTTCAACAAGAACACTGAAGCTTTCTTT
CASSFNKNTEAFF
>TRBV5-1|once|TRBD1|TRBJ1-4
TGCGCCAGCAGCAGGGACAGCCCTAATGAAAAACTGTTTTTT
CASSRDSPNEKLFF
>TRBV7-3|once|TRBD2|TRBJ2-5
TGTGCCAGCAGCTCCCTCACTAGCGGGGGGGCGGAGACCCAGTACTTC
CASSSLTSGGAETQYF
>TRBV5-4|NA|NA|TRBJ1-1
TGTGCCAGCAGCTTGGCCCTCCGGGGCACTGAAGCTTTCTTT
CASSLALRGTEAFF
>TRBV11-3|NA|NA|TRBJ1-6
TGTGCCAGCAGCTTAGTTCAGGATTCACCCCTCCACTTT
CASSLVQDSPLHF
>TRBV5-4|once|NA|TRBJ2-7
TGTGCCAGCAGGCTACCGGGAGCTCCCTACGAGCAGTACTTC
CASRLPGAPYEQYF
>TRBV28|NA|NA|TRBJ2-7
TGTGCCAGCAGCTTCGACCTAGTTTCACTTACCTACGAGCAGTACTTC
CASSFDLVSLTYEQYF
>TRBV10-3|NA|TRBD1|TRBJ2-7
TGTGCCATCAGTGCGAACAGGGGTTACGAGCAGTACTTC
CAISANRGYEQYF
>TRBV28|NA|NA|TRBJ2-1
TGTGCCAGCAGTTTGGGGGGGGCCAGTAGGAATGAGCAGTTCTTC
CASSLGGASRNEQFF
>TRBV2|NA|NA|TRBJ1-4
TGTGCCAGCAGTGAACGCGGGGGAAGATGGGGGAGGGAGGCTAATGAAAAACTGTTTTTT
CASSERGGRWGREANEKLFF
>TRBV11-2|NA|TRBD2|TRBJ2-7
TGTGCCAGCAGCTCACTAGCGGGAGGCTACGAGCAGTACTTC
CASSSLAGGYEQYF
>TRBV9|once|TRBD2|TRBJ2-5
TGTGCCAGCAGCGTTAGCGGGAGAATCCAAGAGACCCAGTACTTC
CASSVSGRIQETQYF
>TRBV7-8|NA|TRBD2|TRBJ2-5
TGTGCCAGCAGCTTCCCCACTAGCGGGATGCGAAAGACCCAGTACTTC
CASSFPTSGMRKTQYF